This T cell receptor (beta chain) was documented in a study of shared T cell receptors in the human thymus. Libraries were prepared by immunoSEQ multiplex PCR; TCRdb keeps only in-frame clonotypes and omits some of them. The table lists roughly 700,000 clones, approximately 90% of them singletons, with approximately 0.011% in the top ten. The CDR3 consists of 18 residues. V lost 4 bases to trimming and J lost 3 bases; unmatched junction nucleotides: 15. Per the germline V gene, CDR1 is SGHTA and CDR2 is FQGNSA. This sample was shared with a second study, whose subject was human thymus T cells. This second report adds: Donors were healthy Finnish infants having corrective surgery for congenital heart defects. Thymus pieces cut out during corrective heart surgery were the tissue that was used. It looked as if thymic and blood repertoires used V and J genes in a biased way. Thymic repertoires overlap heavily among unrelated individuals, related research has reported.

The receptor was isolated from a boy less than two years old with a congenital heart defect. The chain links TRBV7-2 to TRBJ2-3; 8 bases are a match to TRBD2. Specimen: thymocytes. This CDR3 is CASSSKQTGTRGTDTQYF. The CDR3 bases are TGTGCCAGCAGCTCGAAGCAGACCGGGACTAGAGGGACAGATACGCAGTATTTT. The full variable domain, with the rest looked up from reference TRBV7-2 and TRBJ2-3, is GAGVSQSPSNKVTEKGKDVELRCDPISGHTALYWYRQSLGQGLEFLIYFQGNSAPDKSGLPSDRFSAERTGGSVSTLTIQRTQQEDSAVYLCASSSKQTGTRGTDTQYFGPGTRLTVL.